This is a list of T cell receptor beta chains from one sample in a study of breast tumors, draining lymph nodes, adjacent tissues. TCRdb re-derived calls from the multiplex PCR reads in MiXCR, one entry per CDR3 protein. The data contain more than 50,000 distinct CDR3 sequences, roughly 57% of them singletons. Sequencing used breast tumor tissue. These receptors came from a female donor with breast cancer. Some clones in this sample may be carry-over from other donors' samples. Both conserved end residues are part of each CDR3. D genes are given only for firm matches. Size values are once, few and many counts, or a class for expanded clones, and some rows have none.

d_call,j_call,cdr3_length,v_call,clone_size,cdr3_aa,cdr3_nt
TRBD1,TRBJ1-4,14,TRBV2,-,CASSYRGSNEKLFF,TGTGCCAGCAGTTACAGGGGCTCAAATGAAAAACTGTTTTTT
TRBD2,TRBJ2-7,14,TRBV10-1,few,CASSAAGDTYEQYF,TGCGCCAGCAGTGCTGCGGGAGATACCTACGAGCAGTACTTC
TRBD1,TRBJ2-1,16,TRBV5-4,-,CASSPSPEIQGNEQFF,TGTGCCAGCAGTCCGAGTCCCGAGATACAGGGGAATGAGCAGTTCTTC
-,TRBJ1-1,14,TRBV6-6,once,CASSYSRGNTEASF,TGTGCCAGCAGTTACTCCCGGGGGAACACTGAAGCTTCCTTT
TRBD1,TRBJ2-6,18,TRBV7-2,-,CASSFLQGWSSGANVLTF,TGTGCCAGCAGCTTCCTACAGGGGTGGAGCTCTGGGGCCAACGTCCTGACTTTC
TRBD2,TRBJ2-7,16,TRBV19,-,CASTQGTLAGGVEQYF,TGTGCCAGTACCCAGGGGACACTAGCGGGAGGGGTCGAGCAGTACTTC
TRBD1,TRBJ2-7,13,TRBV20-1,-,CSAKGQATYEQYF,TGCAGTGCTAAGGGACAGGCCACCTACGAGCAGTACTTC
-,TRBJ2-3,15,TRBV6-2/TRBV6-3,many,CASSPLIRGTDTQYF,TGTGCCAGCAGTCCTCTAATAAGGGGCACAGATACGCAGTATTTT
-,TRBJ2-2,15,TRBV6-2/TRBV6-3,-,CAGSRAGGAAGELFF,TGTGCCGGCAGCCGGGCTGGAGGGGCCGCCGGGGAGCTGTTTTTT
-,TRBJ2-3,16,TRBV4-1,-,CASSALGGTGSDTQYF,TGCGCCAGCAGCGCGCTTGGCGGGACGGGTTCAGATACGCAGTATTTT
-,TRBJ2-7,12,TRBV7-2,many,CASRADSYEQYF,TGTGCCAGCAGGGCTGATTCCTACGAGCAGTACTTC
TRBD2,TRBJ2-5,17,TRBV20-1,many,CSAWGGEDSWYQETQYF,TGCAGTGCTTGGGGAGGGGAGGATTCTTGGTACCAAGAGACCCAGTACTTC
TRBD2,TRBJ2-7,15,TRBV5-4,-,CASSLGLAGAYEQYF,TGTGCCAGCAGCTTGGGACTAGCGGGAGCCTACGAGCAGTACTTC
-,TRBJ1-5,13,TRBV12-3/TRBV12-4,-,CASLKIKDQPQHF,TGTGCCAGCTTGAAAATCAAGGATCAGCCCCAGCATTTT
-,TRBJ1-5,15,TRBV6-1,-,CVSSVGRGGNQPQHF,TGTGTCAGCAGTGTAGGCAGGGGTGGCAACCAGCCCCAGCATTTT
-,TRBJ1-4,14,TRBV20-1,-,CSAIQRATNEKLFF,TGCAGTGCCATTCAGCGGGCAACTAATGAAAAACTGTTTTTT
TRBD1,TRBJ2-1,14,TRBV30,-,CAWSGQGAYNEQFF,TGTGCCTGGAGTGGGCAGGGGGCATACAATGAGCAGTTCTTC
-,TRBJ1-2,15,TRBV7-2,many,CASSKGPDANYGYTF,TGTGCCAGCAGCAAGGGACCGGACGCTAACTATGGCTACACCTTC
TRBD2,TRBJ2-2,15,TRBV5-1,many,CASSLVAGVHGELFF,TGCGCCAGCAGCTTGGTAGCGGGGGTTCACGGGGAGCTGTTTTTT
-,TRBJ2-5,12,TRBV7-9,many,CASSLVGVGQYF,TGTGCCAGCAGCTTAGTGGGTGTGGGCCAGTACTTC
TRBD1,TRBJ1-3,15,TRBV2,-,CASSPGQGRGNPVYF,TGTGCCAGCAGCCCCGGACAGGGGCGTGGAAACCCCGTATATTTT
-,TRBJ1-2,15,TRBV13,many,CASSLVQAGADGYTF,TGTGCCAGCAGCTTAGTCCAAGCGGGGGCGGATGGCTACACCTTC
TRBD2,TRBJ2-2,15,TRBV6-2/TRBV6-3,few,CARGTLAGGPGELFF,TGTGCTAGAGGTACGCTAGCGGGAGGGCCCGGGGAGCTGTTTTTT
-,TRBJ2-7,13,TRBV20-1,many,CSARGPGYYEQYF,TGCAGTGCTAGAGGCCCAGGCTACTACGAGCAGTACTTC
-,TRBJ2-3,15,TRBV6-5,-,CASSLVGMSTDAQYF,TGTGCCAGCAGTTTAGTGGGGATGAGCACAGATGCGCAGTATTTT
-,TRBJ1-4,15,TRBV5-1,-,CASSPKDPTLEKLFF,TGCGCCAGCAGCCCCAAGGACCCAACTCTTGAAAAACTGTTTTTT
TRBD1,TRBJ2-1,15,TRBV7-9,-,CASSSGQGDYNEQLF,TGTGCCAGCAGTTCCGGACAGGGGGATTACAATGAGCAGCTCTTC
TRBD2,TRBJ2-7,16,TRBV11-2,-,CASSLGWTSGGVEQYF,TGTGCCAGCAGCTTAGGATGGACTAGCGGGGGAGTCGAGCAGTACTTC
TRBD1,TRBJ1-3,15,TRBV6-5,-,CASSDGTDSGNTIYF,TGTGCCAGCAGTGACGGGACAGACTCTGGAAACACCATATATTTT
TRBD2,TRBJ2-7,15,TRBV6-6,many,CASSTTSGISYEQYF,TGTGCCAGCAGTACAACTAGCGGGATATCCTACGAGCAGTACTTC
TRBD2,TRBJ2-3,21,TRBV4-1,few,CASSQDPPGLAGWGPPDTQYF,TGCGCCAGCAGCCAAGATCCACCGGGACTAGCGGGATGGGGGCCCCCAGATACGCAGTATTTT
TRBD2,TRBJ2-7,13,TRBV18,-,CASSTSGTYEQYF,TGTGCCAGCTCGACTAGCGGGACCTACGAGCAGTACTTC
-,TRBJ1-6,13,TRBV6-5,many,CASSSGGIIPLHF,TGTGCCAGCAGTTCCGGGGGAATTATACCCCTCCACTTT
-,TRBJ2-7,17,TRBV5-1,many,CASSLGSGGIRSYEQYF,TGCGCCAGCAGCTTGGGAAGCGGTGGGATCCGCTCCTACGAGCAGTACTTC
-,TRBJ1-1,17,TRBV20-1,-,CSARKSAATWGYTEAFF,TGCAGTGCTAGGAAGTCAGCAGCGACATGGGGCTACACTGAAGCTTTCTTT
TRBD2,TRBJ2-7,14,TRBV7-6,medium-sized,CASSFLPSGVEQYF,TGTGCCAGCAGCTTTCTACCTAGCGGGGTCGAGCAGTACTTC
-,TRBJ1-2,13,TRBV3-1,many,CASSQDGFLGYTF,TGTGCCAGCAGCCAAGATGGATTTCTCGGCTACACCTTC
-,TRBJ2-7,14,TRBV20-1,many,CSAPATPSSYEQYF,TGCAGTGCCCCAGCAACTCCCTCCTCCTACGAGCAGTACTTC
TRBD2,TRBJ2-2,14,TRBV20-1,many,CSALAGGGTGELFF,TGCAGTGCTCTAGCGGGGGGAGGGACCGGGGAGCTGTTTTTT
TRBD1,TRBJ2-7,15,TRBV6-6,-,CASSGPGTGFGEQYF,TGTGCCAGCAGTGGCCCCGGGACAGGGTTCGGGGAGCAGTACTTC
-,TRBJ2-7,13,TRBV7-7,many,CASSLGRSYEQYF,TGTGCTAGCAGCTTAGGGCGGTCCTACGAGCAGTACTTC
TRBD2,TRBJ2-7,18,TRBV4-1,-,CASSQGSSVGLAGVEQYF,TGCGCCAGCAGCCAAGGATCAAGTGTGGGACTAGCGGGAGTCGAGCAGTACTTC
-,TRBJ2-1,11,TRBV20-1,many,CSASGTDEQFF,TGCAGTGCTAGCGGTACCGATGAGCAGTTCTTC
-,TRBJ2-2,13,TRBV7-3,many,CASTKGGPGELFF,TGTGCCAGCACCAAAGGGGGTCCCGGGGAGCTGTTTTTT
-,TRBJ2-7,18,TRBV7-8,many,CAGSLMAGRQGITYEQYF,TGTGCCGGCAGCTTGATGGCCGGGAGGCAGGGGATAACCTACGAGCAGTACTTC
-,TRBJ2-5,18,TRBV6-1,-,CASSEVGGYTFGSGTQYF,-
-,TRBJ1-5,13,TRBV20-1,many,CSARGGRDEAQHF,TGCAGTGCTAGGGGAGGCAGGGATGAGGCCCAGCATTTT
TRBD1,TRBJ2-1,15,TRBV7-2,-,CASASGTDIYNEQFF,TGTGCCAGCGCCTCCGGGACAGATATTTACAATGAGCAGTTCTTC